This entry lists 30 T cell receptor beta chains sequenced from one sample in a study of blood T cell repertoires in COVID-19. The repertoire was sequenced with immunoSEQ multiplex PCR; TCRdb's copy has only in-frame clones and lacks some. The sample contains some 220,000 clones, 70% to 90% of which appear only once. The sequencing input was peripheral blood. Receptors were obtained from a man between 45 and 60 years old with acute or convalescent COVID-19.

The V and J genes are TRBV6-5 and TRBJ2-7; possibly TRBD2 for D (6 bases). V was pared by 5 bases and J by 3 bases, with 14 bases between. The CDR3 is 14 residues long. CDR1 MNHEY and CDR2 SVGAGI come from the germline V gene. Written as DNA, the CDR3 is TGTGCCAGCAGTCGCGAGGGACTTGACTACGAGCAGTACTTC. As protein: CASSREGLDYEQYF.

The chain joins TRBV7-3 to TRBJ2-1, with D possibly TRBD2 on 5 matching bases. Trimming took 0 bases from V and 7 from J, leaving 10 bases between them. This CDR3 comprises 14 residues. Germline V gene data show CDR1 as SGHTA and CDR2 as FQGTGA. The CDR3 DNA is TGTGCCAGCAGCTTAACCCCCGGAGGAAATGAGCAGTTCTTC. It codes for CASSLTPGGNEQFF.

CDR3 coding DNA: TGTGCCAGCAGCTTCCGGGGAGGGAATCAGCCCCAGCATTTT. This translates into CASSFRGGNQPQHF. The chain combines TRBV7-8 with TRBJ1-5; no clear D gene. The V end lost 3 bases, the J end lost 4 bases, and 10 bases lay between the germline ends. This CDR3 is built from 14 residues. The V gene's germline CDR1 is SGHVS and CDR2 FQNEAQ.

This chain joins TRBV24-1 and TRBJ2-6, with 10 positions matching TRBD1. The CDR3 runs 17 residues. Germline CDR1 reads KGHDR; CDR2 reads SFDVKD. J lost 2 bases, V lost 4 bases, and 4 bases had no gene match. CDR3 bases: TGTGCCACCAGTGACCCGGGACAGGGGACTGGGGCCAACGTCCTGACTTTC. This translates into CATSDPGQGTGANVLTF.

The chain has TRBV5-6 and TRBJ1-2; 8 bases are shared with TRBD1. CDR3 length: 13 residues. With 7 bases clipped from V and 6 bases from J, the junction kept 8 bases outside the gene matches. Germline V gives CDR1 SGHDT, CDR2 YYEEEE. CDR3 DNA sequence: TGTGCCAGCGGTCTCGGACAGGGCGATGGCTACACCTTC. Its protein is CASGLGQGDGYTF.

The J gene is TRBJ2-7, the V gene TRBV19, with TRBD1 matching over 8 bases. Germline loops: CDR1 LNHDA, CDR2 SQIVND (reference sequence). The CDR3 totals 19 residues. V dropped 5 bases and J dropped 3; count of bases not matched to a gene: 21. The CDR3 DNA reads as TGTGCCAGTAGTCCAACTCGGACAGGGAATGACTACTACTACTACGAGCAGTACTTC. Translation: CASSPTRTGNDYYYYEQYF.

In DNA form, the CDR3 reads TGTGCCAGCAGCTTGCAAACGGGCGGGTTGGAGACCCAGTACTTC. Residues: CASSLQTGGLETQYF. The chain links TRBV5-4 to TRBJ2-5, with D possibly being TRBD2 (5 bases). CDR1 SGHNT and CDR2 YYREEE come from the germline V gene (reference sequence). The CDR3 contains 15 residues. Between the trimmed V and J ends, which lost 1 base and 5 bases, there was a span of 15 bases.

J is TRBJ1-4 and V is TRBV11-1; D is possibly TRBD1 (6 bases). V was trimmed by 4 bases and J by 8 bases, leaving 17 bases between them. The CDR3 has 15 residues. CDR1 SGHAT and CDR2 FQDESV come from the germline V gene (reference sequence). For the CDR3, the DNA is TGTGCCAGCAGCTCCGGGACATACACCAACGAAAAACTGTTTTTT. Encoded protein: CASSSGTYTNEKLFF.

The chain recombines TRBV11-2 with TRBJ1-3; TRBD1 matches 7 bases. The CDR3 has 17 residues. Looked up from germline, CDR1 is SGHAT and CDR2 is FQNNGV. V lost 5 bases, J lost 0 bases, and 10 bases stayed unmatched. CDR3 amino acids: CASSIMGTASSGNTIYF. CDR3 coding DNA: TGTGCCAGCAGCATAATGGGGACAGCTAGCTCTGGAAACACCATATATTTT.

The chain joins TRBV9 to TRBJ2-7; D is perhaps TRBD2 (6 bases). Trimming removed 4 bases at V and 2 bases at J, with 16 bases between. The CDR3 is 15 amino acids. CDR1 is SGDLS, CDR2 YYNGEE, per germline. This chain's CDR3 is CASSPLAEYTYEQYF. In DNA, the CDR3 is TGTGCCAGCAGCCCCTTAGCGGAGTACACCTACGAGCAGTACTTC.

The chain is built from TRBV12-3 or TRBV12-4 and TRBJ1-5; unclear D gene. V gave up 2 bases and J gave up 6 bases, with 8 bases separating them. The CDR3 is 13 residues long. This chain's CDR3 is CASSLTGIQPQHF. For the CDR3, the DNA is TGTGCCAGCAGTTTAACGGGGATTCAGCCCCAGCATTTT.

This chain joins TRBV3-1 (or the pseudogene TRBV3-2) and TRBJ1-2; D remains unclear. The V and J ends lost 7 bases and 10 bases respectively, with 4 bases between them. Looked up from germline, CDR1 is LGHDT and CDR2 is YNNKEL (reference sequence). The CDR3 totals 8 residues. In DNA form, the CDR3 reads TGTGCCAGCACCCTCTACACCTTC. Encoded protein: CASTLYTF.

The V call is TRBV28, the J call TRBJ1-5; 8 nucleotides align to TRBD1. CDR1 and CDR2 (germline): MDHEN, SYDVKM. This CDR3 spans 14 amino acids. J was trimmed by 0 bases and V by 6 bases; bases with no gene match: 1. The CDR3 loop is CASRTGGSNQPQHF. For the CDR3, the DNA is TGTGCCAGCAGAACAGGGGGTAGCAATCAGCCCCAGCATTTT.

This sequence joins TRBV7-2 and TRBJ1-3; the D is unclear. Germline V CDR1 and CDR2: SGHTA, FQGNSA. The length of the CDR3 is 13 residues. V was clipped by 4 bases and J by 4 bases, with 8 bases between them. Here the CDR3 DNA reads TGTGCCAGCAGCTCGGACTTCGGAAACACCATATATTTT. The encoded protein is CASSSDFGNTIYF.

The rearrangement joins TRBV28 to TRBJ2-5; perhaps TRBD2 as D (7 bases). CDR1 and CDR2 (germline): MDHEN, SYDVKM. Trimming shortened V by 2 bases and J by 5 bases, and 21 bases separated the two germline ends. CDR3 size: 17 residues. The CDR3 sequence is CASSLDQGRGGRETQYF. For the CDR3, the DNA is TGTGCCAGCAGTTTAGATCAGGGGAGGGGAGGTAGGGAGACCCAGTACTTC. Looking up the rest from reference TRBV28 and TRBJ2-5 gives the full variable domain: DVKVTQSSRYLVKRTGEKVFLECVQDMDHENMFWYRQDPGLGLRLIYFSYDVKMKEKGDIPEGYSVSREKKERFSLILESASTNQTSMYLCASSLDQGRGGRETQYFGPGTRLLVL.

The chain links TRBV3-1 (or the pseudogene TRBV3-2) to TRBJ1-2; no reliable D call. Germline CDR1 LGHDT, CDR2 YNNKEL (reference sequence). V was clipped by 0 bases and J by 3 bases, with 11 bases between them. The CDR3 has 15 amino acids. The CDR3 DNA sequence: TGTGCCAGCAGCCAAGATCCTGGGCCTTACTATGGCTACACCTTC. Its protein is CASSQDPGPYYGYTF.

V is TRBV6-5 and J is TRBJ1-1; D may be TRBD1 (6 bases). Germline CDR1 and CDR2: MNHEY and SVGAGI. The CDR3 has 13 residues. With 8 bases removed from V and 6 bases from J, the gap between germline ends came to 16 bases. The CDR3 is CASRLTGLAEAFF. The CDR3 coding sequence is TGTGCCAGCCGTCTCACAGGGCTCGCTGAAGCTTTCTTT.

The J gene is TRBJ1-2, the V gene TRBV30; weak D call: TRBD1 (6 bases). The V gene lost 7 bases and the J gene lost 1 base, with 19 bases spanning the gap. This CDR3 has 15 amino acids. CDR1 and CDR2 from the germline V gene are GTSNPN and SVGIG (reference sequence). CDR3 DNA: TGTGCCTCCTACACACAGGGACCTCTTAACTATGGCTACACCTTC. Translation: CASYTQGPLNYGYTF.

The J gene is TRBJ2-1, the V gene TRBV28; D not certain. The CDR3 extends over 13 amino acids. The V and J ends lost 4 bases and 12 bases respectively, with 16 bases between them. CDR1 and CDR2 from the germline V gene are MDHEN and SYDVKM. CDR3 in amino acids: CASSSAPPGGQFF. DNA for the CDR3: TGTGCCAGCAGTTCTGCCCCACCGGGTGGGCAGTTCTTC.

This chain links TRBV2 with TRBJ1-6, with 11 bases fitting TRBD1. This CDR3 is built from 14 residues. The trim removed 4 bases at V and 7 bases at J, leaving 0 bases unmatched. Germline V gene data show CDR1 as SNHLY and CDR2 as FYNNEI. In DNA, the CDR3 is TGTGCCAGCAGTGGGACAGGGGGCAATTCACCCCTCCACTTT. This codes for CASSGTGGNSPLHF.

This clone has a single count. The V call is TRBV29-1, the J call TRBJ2-3; D is uncertain. The CDR3 has 11 residues. Between the trimmed V and J ends, which lost 7 bases and 6 bases, there was a span of 11 bases. Germline loops: CDR1 SQVTM, CDR2 ANQGSEA. CDR3 in DNA: TGCAGCGCCGAAGATCTCGATACGCAGTATTTT. This translates into CSAEDLDTQYF.

The gene calls are TRBV7-3 and TRBJ2-7; 10 bases agree with TRBD1. The CDR3 totals 14 residues. The germline V gene encodes CDR1 SGHTA and CDR2 FQGTGA. Losses at the gene ends were 5 bases for V and 6 bases for J; bases not matched to a gene: 7. Here the CDR3 DNA reads TGTGCCAGCAGCACCGGACAGGGGGGAGGCGAGCAGTACTTC. Translated, it gives CASSTGQGGGEQYF.

The chain recombines TRBV14 with TRBJ2-7; tentative D call: TRBD1 (5 bases). Trimming cost V 1 base and J 0 bases, with 10 bases left between them. Germline-derived CDR1 and CDR2 are SGHDN and FVKESK. CDR3 length equals 15 residues. The CDR3, as DNA: TGTGCCAGCAGCCAAGGCAGGGCTCGCTCCTACGAGCAGTACTTC. Protein: CASSQGRARSYEQYF. The variable domain in full, completed from reference TRBV14 and TRBJ2-7, reads EAGVTQFPSHSVIEKGQTVTLRCDPISGHDNLYWYRRVMGKEIKFLLHFVKESKQDESGMPNNRFLAERTGGTYSTLKVQPAELEDSGVYFCASSQGRARSYEQYFGPGTRLTVT.

CDR3 DNA: TGTGCAAGTCGTTGCCAAATGGGGAGGCCTAGGGGCTACGAGCAGTACTTC. Translated: CASRCQMGRPRGYEQYF. The chain employs TRBV12-2 and TRBJ2-7; the table gives TRBD2 as D, unverified against the DNA. TRBV12-2 is a pseudogene segment. This CDR3 contains 17 residues.

This clone has a handful of counts. The V call is TRBV28, the J call TRBJ1-5; 8 positions agree with TRBD1. The CDR3 contains 16 residues. Germline trimming cut 5 bases from V and 2 bases from J; bases unmatched to any gene: 8. In germline, CDR1 is MDHEN, CDR2 SYDVKM. The CDR3 loop is CASSPQGALGNQPQHF. The CDR3 region has the DNA TGTGCCAGCAGTCCGCAGGGGGCGCTTGGCAATCAGCCCCAGCATTTT. Full variable domain (missing parts from reference TRBV28 and TRBJ1-5): DVKVTQSSRYLVKRTGEKVFLECVQDMDHENMFWYRQDPGLGLRLIYFSYDVKMKEKGDIPEGYSVSREKKERFSLILESASTNQTSMYLCASSPQGALGNQPQHFGDGTRLSIL.

CDR3 region: CASSLGQPGNTIYF. In DNA form, the CDR3 reads TGTGCCAGCAGCTTAGGACAGCCTGGAAACACCATATATTTT. The rearrangement links TRBV11-3 to TRBJ1-3, with D possibly TRBD1 on 5 matching bases. V was cut by 1 base and J by 2 bases, with 6 bases left in between. Germline V gives CDR1 SGHNT, CDR2 YENEEA. This CDR3 region has 14 residues.

This clone was picked up a small number of times. The chain joins TRBV28 to TRBJ1-5; 8 nucleotides match TRBD1. The trim removed 6 bases at V and 2 bases at J, leaving 6 bases unmatched. From germline, CDR1 is MDHEN and CDR2 SYDVKM. There are 15 residues in the CDR3. The CDR3 sequence is CASRTGQGGNQPQHF. The CDR3 region has the DNA TGTGCCAGCAGGACCGGACAGGGCGGCAATCAGCCCCAGCATTTT.

CDR3 DNA sequence: TGTGCCACCATCCCGGGGGGTTTCACTGAAGCTTTCTTT. Protein sequence: CATIPGGFTEAFF. The chain employs TRBV6-5 and TRBJ1-1; D is possibly TRBD1 (5 bases). Germline V gives CDR1 MNHEY, CDR2 SVGAGI. V lost 10 bases and J lost 4, with 16 bases in between. This CDR3 is 13 amino acids long.

A few counts support this clone. The chain recombines TRBV18 with TRBJ2-7; D unresolved. This CDR3 has 12 amino acids. The germline gives CDR1 KGHSH, CDR2 LQKENI. Trimming took 3 bases from V and 4 from J, leaving 7 bases between them. For the CDR3, the DNA is TGTGCCAGCTCACCGGCCTCATACGAGCAGTACTTC. Translating it yields CASSPASYEQYF. Together with reference TRBV18 and TRBJ2-7, the CDR3 gives the full variable domain: NAGVMQNPRHLVRRRGQEARLRCSPMKGHSHVYWYRQLPEEGLKFMVYLQKENIIDESGMPKERFSAEFPKEGPSILRIQQVVRGDSAAYFCASSPASYEQYFGPGTRLTVT.

V and J are TRBV4-2 and TRBJ1-2, with D unresolved. CDR3 length equals 13 residues. Germline values: CDR1 LGHNA, CDR2 YNFKEQ. V shed 5 bases and J shed 6 bases, with 13 bases lying between them. CDR3 sequence: CASSVTPRNGYTF. The CDR3 nucleotides read TGTGCCAGCAGCGTTACCCCGAGGAATGGCTACACCTTC.